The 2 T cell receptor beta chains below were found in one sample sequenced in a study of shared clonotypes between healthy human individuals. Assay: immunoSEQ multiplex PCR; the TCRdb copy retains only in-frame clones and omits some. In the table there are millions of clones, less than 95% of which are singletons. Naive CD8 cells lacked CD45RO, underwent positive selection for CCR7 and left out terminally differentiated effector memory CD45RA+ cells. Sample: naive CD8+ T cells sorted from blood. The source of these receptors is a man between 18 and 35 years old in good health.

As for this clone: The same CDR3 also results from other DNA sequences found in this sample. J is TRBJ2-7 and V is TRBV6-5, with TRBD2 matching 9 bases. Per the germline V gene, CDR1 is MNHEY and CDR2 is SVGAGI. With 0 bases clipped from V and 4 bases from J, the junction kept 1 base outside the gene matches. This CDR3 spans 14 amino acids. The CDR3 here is CASSYSAGGYEQYF. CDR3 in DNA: TGTGCCAGCAGTTACTCAGCGGGGGGTTACGAGCAGTACTTC.

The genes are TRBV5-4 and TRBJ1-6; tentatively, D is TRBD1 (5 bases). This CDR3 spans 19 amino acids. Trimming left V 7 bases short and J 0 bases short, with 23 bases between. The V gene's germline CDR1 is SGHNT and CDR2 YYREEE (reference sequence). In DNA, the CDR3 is TGTGCCAGCGGGGAGGGGCCTGTTTTAGAAGGCTCCTATAATTCACCCCTCCACTTT. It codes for CASGEGPVLEGSYNSPLHF. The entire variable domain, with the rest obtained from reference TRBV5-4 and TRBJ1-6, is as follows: ETGVTQSPTHLIKTRGQQVTLRCSSQSGHNTVSWYQQALGQGPQFIFQYYREEENGRGNFPPRFSGLQFPNYSSELNVNALELDDSALYLCASGEGPVLEGSYNSPLHFGNGTRLTVT.